These 27 T cell receptor beta chains share one sample of origin, sequenced in a study of cytomegalovirus exposure and HLA in healthy donors. A multiplex PCR was run with 60 Vbeta primers and 13 Jbeta primers. Using immunoSEQ multiplex PCR, the repertoire was profiled, and TCRdb retains in-frame clones only, with some absent. The sample holds around 130,000 clones, about 85% seen once. Input material: PBMCs. These receptors came from a woman aged 25 to 39 in good health and CMV-seropositive.

V is TRBV14 and J is TRBJ2-7, with D unclear. The CDR3 has 11 residues. Trimming removed 3 bases at V and 4 bases at J, with 4 bases between. The germline gives CDR1 SGHDN, CDR2 FVKESK. CDR3 sequence: CASSHGYEQYF. The CDR3 region has the DNA TGTGCCAGCAGCCACGGTTACGAGCAGTACTTC.

The CDR3: CASSKASGTSMETQYF. The CDR3 region has the DNA TGCGCCAGCAGCAAAGCCTCCGGGACTAGCATGGAGACCCAGTACTTC. This chain joins TRBV5-1 and TRBJ2-5, with TRBD2 matching over 9 bases. Germline V gene sequence: CDR1 SGHRS, CDR2 YFSETQ. The junction had 12 bases not matched to a gene; V was cut back by 4 bases and J by 5 bases. CDR3 size: 16 residues.

V is TRBV19 and J is TRBJ1-5; 7 bases fit TRBD1. CDR1 is LNHDA, CDR2 SQIVND, per germline (reference sequence). J gave up 7 bases and V 5 bases, and 5 bases lay outside the gene matches. This CDR3 has 13 residues. CDR3 in amino acids: CASSPQGDQPQHF. CDR3 nucleotide sequence: TGTGCCAGTAGTCCCCAGGGGGACCAGCCCCAGCATTTT.

This chain joins TRBV25-1 and TRBJ1-3; no definite D call. The V gene lost 4 bases and the J gene lost 0 bases, with 13 bases spanning the gap. The germline V gene has CDR1 MGHDK and CDR2 SYGVNS. CDR3 size: 16 residues. The CDR3 sequence: CASSVRREDSGNTIYF. CDR3 nucleotide sequence: TGTGCCAGCAGTGTTCGAAGGGAGGACTCTGGAAACACCATATATTTT.

The J gene is TRBJ2-3, the V gene TRBV13; 12 bases are a match to TRBD2. In germline, CDR1 is PRHDT, CDR2 FYEKMQ (reference sequence). V lost 0 bases to trimming and J lost 4 bases; unmatched junction nucleotides: 8. The CDR3 consists of 18 residues. The CDR3 coding sequence is TGTGCCAGCAGCTTAGGTTGGACTAGCGGGGACGATTCAGATACGCAGTATTTT. It translates to CASSLGWTSGDDSDTQYF.

The V and J genes are TRBV28 and TRBJ2-2; D is unclear. CDR3 length: 15 residues. Germline V gives CDR1 MDHEN, CDR2 SYDVKM. V gave up 3 bases and J gave up 2 bases, with 10 bases separating them. CDR3 loop: CASSFRRVNTGELFF. In DNA, the CDR3 is TGTGCCAGCAGTTTCCGGAGAGTCAACACCGGGGAGCTGTTTTTT.

This chain connects TRBV30 to TRBJ1-1; a weak D match, TRBD1 (6 bases). The CDR3 runs 14 residues. The germline V and J ends were trimmed by 4 bases and 1 base, with 13 bases remaining between them. Germline V gene lookup returns CDR1 GTSNPN and CDR2 SVGIG (reference sequence). The CDR3 region is CAWTRGARNTEAFF. The CDR3 DNA sequence: TGTGCCTGGACGCGGGGGGCGAGGAACACTGAAGCTTTCTTT.

The chain combines TRBV5-4 with TRBJ2-7, with D possibly matching TRBD2 (6 bases). The CDR3 is 14 residues long. The V gene lost 4 bases and the J gene lost 7 bases, with 18 bases spanning the gap. Germline V lookup: CDR1 SGHNT, CDR2 YYREEE (reference sequence). In DNA, the CDR3 is TGTGCCAGCAGCCTGCCCGGGGCTGCGGGAGAGCAGTACTTC. Residues: CASSLPGAAGEQYF.

This chain links TRBV7-8 with TRBJ2-5, with D perhaps matching TRBD2 (5 bases). V lost 3 bases and J lost 4, with 12 bases in between. CDR1 and CDR2 from the germline V gene are SGHVS and FQNEAQ. This CDR3 comprises 14 residues. The CDR3 sequence is CASSFRAEGETQYF. CDR3 in DNA: TGTGCCAGCAGCTTTAGGGCAGAGGGAGAGACCCAGTACTTC.

This clone has a handful of counts. V usage is TRBV11-2 and J usage is TRBJ2-7; 9 nucleotides agree with TRBD1. CDR3 length: 16 amino acids. V dropped 4 bases and J dropped 5; count of bases not matched to a gene: 12. Germline values: CDR1 SGHAT, CDR2 FQNNGV. CDR3 DNA sequence: TGTGCCAGCAGCTCCAGCGGGACAGGGTTCTGGAACGAGCAGTACTTC. This sequence encodes CASSSSGTGFWNEQYF.

This chain joins TRBV5-8 and TRBJ1-2; D gene uncertain. Germline loops: CDR1 SGHTS, CDR2 YDEGEE. The V end was cut by 4 bases, the J end by 7 bases, with 20 bases between. The CDR3 has 15 amino acids. The CDR3 loop is CASSLAALGGPGYTF. Here the CDR3 DNA reads TGTGCCAGCAGCCTCGCGGCTCTTGGAGGGCCTGGCTACACCTTC.

This chain joins TRBV15 and TRBJ2-3; 10 nucleotides match TRBD2. This CDR3 has 14 residues. Trimming took 5 bases from V and 5 from J; bases not matched to a gene: 4. Germline lookup yields CDR1 LNHNV and CDR2 YYDKDF (reference sequence). In DNA, the CDR3 is TGTGCCACCAGCTTCGGGACTAGCGTAGATACGCAGTATTTT. As protein: CATSFGTSVDTQYF.

The chain joins TRBV30 to TRBJ1-4; D might be TRBD1 (5 bases). Germline V gene sequence: CDR1 GTSNPN, CDR2 SVGIG (reference sequence). Trimming left V 4 bases short and J 7 bases short, with 16 bases between. The CDR3 runs to 14 residues. The CDR3, as DNA: TGTGCCTGGAATGGGAGGGGAGGTCGTGAAAAACTGTTTTTT. Amino acid sequence: CAWNGRGGREKLFF.

V and J are TRBV9 and TRBJ1-4; a weak D match, TRBD1 (5 bases). This CDR3 has 13 residues. Per germline, CDR1 SGDLS and CDR2 YYNGEE. Trimming stripped 0 bases from V and 5 bases from J, with 5 bases between. The CDR3 loop is CASSVGQNEKLFF. Written as DNA, the CDR3 is TGTGCCAGCAGCGTAGGACAGAATGAAAAACTGTTTTTT.

The rearrangement uses TRBV13 and TRBJ2-1, with a possible D match to TRBD1 (5 bases). The germline gives CDR1 PRHDT, CDR2 FYEKMQ (reference sequence). The CDR3 consists of 12 residues. V lost 5 bases and J lost 7, with 9 bases in between. CDR3 coding DNA: TGTGCCAGCAGCCCCAGGGTAAATGAGCAGTTCTTC. It encodes CASSPRVNEQFF.

The chain has TRBV6-5 and TRBJ1-1; possible D gene TRBD1, 5 bases. In germline, CDR1 is MNHEY, CDR2 SVGAGI. CDR3 length: 12 residues. Trimming took 9 bases from V and 1 from J, leaving 9 bases between them. The CDR3 spells CARGGRNTEAFF. In DNA, the CDR3 is TGTGCCAGGGGGGGGAGGAACACTGAAGCTTTCTTT.

The genes are TRBV30 and TRBJ2-1; 11 nucleotides agree with TRBD2. The CDR3 is made up of 14 amino acids. The germline V gene encodes CDR1 GTSNPN and CDR2 SVGIG (reference sequence). The V gene end was trimmed by 5 bases and the J gene end by 6 bases; junction bases not matched to a gene: 6. This chain's CDR3 is CAWDTSGGGNEQFF. The CDR3, as DNA: TGTGCCTGGGATACTAGCGGGGGAGGCAATGAGCAGTTCTTC.

The J gene is TRBJ2-2, the V gene TRBV9, with D possibly matching TRBD2 (5 bases). The CDR3 runs to 15 residues. Trimming stripped 2 bases from V and 5 bases from J, with 13 bases between. In germline, CDR1 is SGDLS, CDR2 YYNGEE. The CDR3 DNA reads TGTGCCAGCAGCGTCTCGGGGTTGATGACCGGGGAGCTGTTTTTT. It is translated as CASSVSGLMTGELFF.

This sequence joins TRBV28 and TRBJ2-2, with a weak D call TRBD1 (6 bases). V was shortened by 8 bases and J by 2 bases, with 15 bases between the two germline ends. CDR1 is MDHEN, CDR2 SYDVKM, per germline. This CDR3 is 15 amino acids long. The CDR3 DNA sequence: TGTGCCAGCGGCCGGGGACAAGTTAACACCGGGGAGCTGTTTTTT. Its translation is CASGRGQVNTGELFF.

The CDR3 is CASSILKSNEKLFF. The CDR3 DNA reads TGTGCCAGTAGTATATTGAAAAGCAATGAAAAACTGTTTTTT. This sequence joins TRBV19 and TRBJ1-4; D gene unclear. Germline V gene sequence: CDR1 LNHDA, CDR2 SQIVND (reference sequence). CDR3 size: 14 residues. V dropped 2 bases and J dropped 5 bases, with 9 bases sitting between them.

V and J are TRBV30 and TRBJ1-3; no reliable D call. The CDR3 spans 12 residues. Trimming removed 8 bases at V and 8 bases at J, with 16 bases between. CDR1 and CDR2 from the germline V gene are GTSNPN and SVGIG (reference sequence). The CDR3 coding sequence is TGTGCCGGCTACAGCGGGAGGGACACCATATATTTT. It specifies CAGYSGRDTIYF.

The sample holds one count of this clone. The genes are TRBV10-3 and TRBJ2-1; 7 bases are a match to TRBD1. CDR1 and CDR2 (germline): ENHRY, SYGVKD. CDR3 length equals 16 residues. Unmatched junction bases numbered 8, after V lost 1 base and J lost 5 bases. CDR3 protein: CAISEYPGQTDNEQFF. The DNA of the CDR3 is TGTGCCATCAGTGAGTACCCGGGACAGACGGACAATGAGCAGTTCTTC.

The chain links TRBV5-1 to TRBJ1-3, with 7 bases that match TRBD1. Germline-derived CDR1 and CDR2 are SGHRS and YFSETQ. The V and J ends lost 4 bases and 2 bases, in that order; junction bases with no gene match: 6. This CDR3 spans 15 amino acids. DNA of the CDR3: TGCGCCAGCAGCCCGTCGGGGACAGCTGGAAACACCATATATTTT. It translates to CASSPSGTAGNTIYF.

The rearrangement uses TRBV5-4 and TRBJ1-2; the D gene is possibly TRBD1 (5 bases). Looked up from germline, CDR1 is SGHNT and CDR2 is YYREEE (reference sequence). This CDR3 has 16 amino acids. The V gene lost 0 bases and the J gene lost 1 base, with 13 bases spanning the gap. This chain's CDR3 is CASSLDPGPFNYGYTF. The CDR3 DNA reads TGTGCCAGCAGCTTGGATCCAGGGCCCTTTAACTATGGCTACACCTTC.

The J gene is TRBJ2-1, the V gene TRBV5-1; tentative D call: TRBD2 (5 bases). Trimming left V 4 bases short and J 2 bases short, with 16 bases between. Germline V gene lookup returns CDR1 SGHRS and CDR2 YFSETQ. The CDR3 has 16 residues. Here the CDR3 DNA reads TGCGCCAGCAGCCTCTCTGTGGGAGTCGCCTACAATGAGCAGTTCTTC. Amino acids: CASSLSVGVAYNEQFF. Full variable domain (remainder filled in from reference TRBV5-1 and TRBJ2-1): KAGVTQTPRYLIKTRGQQVTLSCSPISGHRSVSWYQQTPGQGLQFLFEYFSETQRNKGNFPGRFSGRQFSNSRSEMNVSTLELGDSALYLCASSLSVGVAYNEQFFGPGTRLTVL.

V gene TRBV2 combines with J gene TRBJ2-2; tentatively, D is TRBD2 (6 bases). The germline V and J ends were trimmed by 6 bases and 0 bases, with 11 bases remaining between them. Germline-derived CDR1 and CDR2 are SNHLY and FYNNEI. The CDR3 sequence is 15 residues long. The CDR3 sequence: CASRSQRANTGELFF. DNA of the CDR3: TGTGCCAGCAGATCTCAGCGGGCGAACACCGGGGAGCTGTTTTTT.

This chain connects TRBV11-3 to TRBJ2-7; D might be TRBD1 (5 bases). The CDR3 sequence is 13 residues long. Trimming removed 5 bases from V and 6 bases from J, with 14 bases in between. Germline assignment: CDR1 SGHNT and CDR2 YENEEA. CDR3 loop: CASSPFDSPEQYF. Here the CDR3 DNA reads TGTGCCAGCAGCCCCTTCGACAGCCCCGAGCAGTACTTC.